A single sample gave rise to the 10 T cell receptor beta chains below, sequenced in a study of graft-versus-host responses after intestinal transplantation. The data were produced by immunoSEQ multiplex PCR, yet TCRdb's version contains in-frame clones alone and is incomplete. Here the sample spans around 100,000 clones, approximately 90% being singletons. Their antigens remain unidentified. The specimen comprised unstimulated CD4+ T cells sorted from spleen or lymph node cells, sampled before transplant. The receptors shown here come from a human donor who was the organ donor for an intestinal transplant.

The rearrangement joins TRBV6-1 to TRBJ2-7; D is ambiguous. Germline CDR1 MNHNS, CDR2 SASEGT. The CDR3 is 11 residues long. The V and J ends lost 6 bases and 3 bases respectively, with 6 bases between them. The CDR3 loop reads CASRGIYEQYF. CDR3 DNA: TGTGCCAGCAGGGGGATCTACGAGCAGTACTTC.

CDR3 sequence: CSVAQQTSGRLLGQYF. CDR3 bases: TGCAGCGTTGCACAACAAACTAGCGGGAGACTTCTGGGGCAGTACTTC. The V gene is TRBV29-1, the J gene TRBJ2-7, with TRBD2 matching over 11 bases. J lost 9 bases, V lost 4 bases, and 17 bases had no gene match. CDR3 size: 16 residues. CDR1 is SQVTM and CDR2 is ANQGSEA in the germline V gene.

In its sample, this clone was seen a few times. The chain links TRBV6-1 to TRBJ2-7; D possibly corresponds to TRBD1 (5 bases). Germline V gene sequence: CDR1 MNHNS, CDR2 SASEGT. The CDR3 is made up of 15 amino acids. Deletions cut 4 bases from V and 6 bases from J, with 19 bases between. The CDR3 bases are TGTGCCAGCAGTGTACAGGCAGGGATAGGAAGCGAGCAGTACTTC. Translated: CASSVQAGIGSEQYF.

In DNA, the CDR3 is TGTGCCAGCAGAACAGGGGGCTTAGGCTACACCTTC. Protein product: CASRTGGLGYTF. The rearrangement links TRBV28 to TRBJ1-2; 9 bases are shared with TRBD1. Trimming at V came to 6 bases and at J to 8 bases, leaving 4 bases not matched to a gene. This CDR3 contains 12 residues. The germline V gene encodes CDR1 MDHEN and CDR2 SYDVKM.

The chain joins TRBV6-1 to TRBJ2-5, with D unclear. The CDR3 has 13 amino acids. Trimming took 10 bases from V and 2 from J, leaving 14 bases between them. Germline V gene sequence: CDR1 MNHNS, CDR2 SASEGT. This CDR3 reads CATDTYVQETQYF. CDR3 bases: TGTGCCACCGATACATACGTACAAGAGACCCAGTACTTC.

The chain is built from TRBV5-1 and TRBJ2-5, with TRBD2 matching over 11 bases. The V gene's germline CDR1 is SGHRS and CDR2 YFSETQ. The V gene end was trimmed by 3 bases and the J gene end by 5 bases; junction bases not matched to a gene: 18. The CDR3 length is 19 residues. DNA of the CDR3: TGCGCCAGCAGCTACTCCGGGACTAGCGGCTTTGGTCTGGGGGAGACCCAGTACTTC. Protein product: CASSYSGTSGFGLGETQYF.

This sequence joins TRBV4-1 and TRBJ2-7, with a possible D match to TRBD2 (6 bases). The CDR3 has 16 residues. V lost 1 base, J lost 2 bases, and 15 bases lay in between. Germline CDR1 reads MGHRA; CDR2 reads YSYEKL. CDR3 bases: TGCGCCAGCAGCCAAGTATTCCAGCGGACTACCTACGAGCAGTACTTC. This sequence encodes CASSQVFQRTTYEQYF.

The chain's CDR3 is CASSPGGGRYEQYV. In DNA form, the CDR3 reads TGTGCCAGCAGTCCTGGGGGGGGGCGCTACGAGCAGTACGTC. V gene TRBV6-5 combines with J gene TRBJ2-7; D might be TRBD2 (7 bases). Germline V gene sequence: CDR1 MNHEY, CDR2 SVGAGI. V was trimmed by 5 bases and J by 3 bases, leaving 14 bases between them. The CDR3 runs 14 residues.

The rearrangement links TRBV14 to TRBJ2-3; TRBD1 aligns across 9 bases. The CDR3 extends over 16 amino acids. Germline assignment: CDR1 SGHDN and CDR2 FVKESK. V trimming: 1 base; J trimming: 2 bases; junction bases outside the gene matches: 4. Written as DNA, the CDR3 is TGTGCCAGCAGCCAAGGGGACAGGGTCTCCACAGATACGCAGTATTTT. Amino acids: CASSQGDRVSTDTQYF. Full variable domain (outside the CDR3, taken from reference TRBV14 and TRBJ2-3): EAGVTQFPSHSVIEKGQTVTLRCDPISGHDNLYWYRRVMGKEIKFLLHFVKESKQDESGMPNNRFLAERTGGTYSTLKVQPAELEDSGVYFCASSQGDRVSTDTQYFGPGTRLTVL.

The chain combines TRBV6-6 with TRBJ2-7, with TRBD1 as a possible D gene (5 bases). V shed 0 bases and J shed 5 bases, with 8 bases lying between them. CDR1 MNHNY and CDR2 SVGAGI come from the germline V gene (reference sequence). The CDR3 contains 13 residues. CDR3 nucleotide sequence: TGTGCCAGCAGTTACTCCAGGGTCAACGAGCAGTACTTC. This sequence encodes CASSYSRVNEQYF.